This TCR beta chain is from a study of T cell changes during pregnancy in multiple sclerosis (dated by TCRdb to between 2018 and 2021). About the full investigation: The study examined how the T cell repertoire changed over the course of pregnancy in women with multiple sclerosis.

V is trimmed back by 6 bases and J by 7 bases, and the junction contains 4 bases that no gene match accounts for. Looking up the germline V gene yields CDR1 SNHLY and CDR2 FYNNEI. From cysteine to phenylalanine, the CDR3 is 14 amino acids long. The CDR3 DNA has 42 bases and is translated from base 1. Library prep was done by the immunoSEQ multiplex PCR assay. TCRdb holds this immuneACCESS table with in-frame rearrangements only. Some clones are missing; in checked studies, unresolved V genes explain under half, and the rest has no known cause. This sample comprises about 94,000 clones, roughly 92% of them detected only once. The top ten constitute less than 1% of the sample. On this clone itself: The clone's antigen remains unknown. No base qualities exist here, and no much larger clone lies one base off it.

The sample in question was peripheral blood, obtained after pregnancy. The chain is made from TRBV2 and TRBJ1-4; a stretch of 11 junction bases matches TRBD1. The sequence came from a female donor with multiple sclerosis, enrolled in a pregnancy study. The nucleotide sequence reads as follows: TGTGCCAGCAGAGGACAGGGGGCAGGTGAAAAACTGTTTTTT. This translates into CASRGQGAGEKLFF.